This is a list of T cell receptor beta chains from one sample in a study of cytomegalovirus exposure and HLA in healthy donors. Repertoires were generated with immunoSEQ multiplex PCR, while TCRdb's copy carries only in-frame clones and drops some. Among about 140,000 clones listed, roughly 80% were seen once. Material: PBMCs. The receptor source for this set is a man aged 18 to 29 in good health and CMV-seronegative. Both conserved end residues are part of each CDR3. D genes are given only for firm matches. Expanded clones get a size class; other rows say once, few or many, or leave the size out.

CDR3	DNA	V	size	J	D
CASSQDLGDAQPQHF	TGTGCCAGCAGCCAAGATCTAGGAGACGCCCAGCCCCAGCATTTT	TRBV4-2	once	TRBJ1-5	-
CASSRSNRGIYEQYF	TGTGCCAGCAGCCGATCAAACAGGGGGATCTACGAGCAGTACTTC	TRBV7-9	-	TRBJ2-7	TRBD1
CAWSAVGGQYF	TGTGCCTGGAGTGCGGTGGGAGGGCAGTACTTC	TRBV30	-	TRBJ2-7	-
CSVDRGTTEAFF	TGCAGCGTTGACAGGGGTACGACTGAAGCTTTCTTT	TRBV29-1	-	TRBJ1-1	-
CASSLRQTEKLFF	TGCGCCAGCAGCTTACGACAGACCGAAAAACTGTTTTTT	TRBV4-3	-	TRBJ1-4	-
CASSLKRTGETEAFF	TGTGCCAGCAGCTTGAAACGGACAGGGGAAACTGAAGCTTTCTTT	TRBV5-4	few	TRBJ1-1	TRBD1
CASSPGRNTEAFF	TGTGCCAGCAGCCCAGGGCGGAACACTGAAGCTTTCTTT	TRBV7-9	-	TRBJ1-1	-
CASSYSIGGDTEAFF	TGTGCCAGCAGTTACTCGATAGGGGGAGACACTGAAGCTTTCTTT	TRBV6-6	-	TRBJ1-1	-
CATSPTGDGDSPLHF	TGTGCCACCAGCCCAACAGGGGATGGAGATTCACCCCTCCACTTT	TRBV15	-	TRBJ1-6	TRBD1
CATSIPGQMNTEAFF	TGTGCCACCAGCATCCCGGGACAGATGAACACTGAAGCTTTCTTT	TRBV15	-	TRBJ1-1	TRBD1
CASSSTGGDSPLHF	TGTGCCAGCAGCTCTACAGGGGGCGATTCACCCCTCCACTTT	TRBV7-2	-	TRBJ1-6	TRBD1
CASSLRHLNTGELFF	TGTGCCAGCAGCTTACGACATCTTAACACCGGGGAGCTGTTTTTT	TRBV11-2	once	TRBJ2-2	-
CASSPSGTGSYEQYF	TGTGCCAGCAGCCCATCCGGGACAGGATCCTACGAGCAGTACTTC	TRBV9	once	TRBJ2-7	TRBD1
CASSPFDRGHGYTF	TGTGCCAGCTCACCGTTCGACAGGGGGCATGGCTACACCTTC	TRBV18	-	TRBJ1-2	TRBD1
CASSQDATGLYGYTF	TGCGCCAGCAGCCAAGATGCCACAGGGCTCTATGGCTACACCTTC	TRBV4-3	once	TRBJ1-2	-
CASSLGKGRYEQFF	TGTGCCAGCAGCTTAGGGAAGGGGCGGTATGAGCAGTTCTTC	TRBV7-9	once	TRBJ2-1	-
CASSYSNTEAFF	TGTGCCAGCAGCTACTCGAACACTGAAGCTTTCTTT	TRBV7-2	-	TRBJ1-1	-
CASRRQVTWNTEAFF	TGTGCCAGCAGACGACAGGTTACCTGGAACACTGAAGCTTTCTTT	TRBV6-5	-	TRBJ1-1	-
CASRRAGVADSPLHF	TGTGCCAGTAGAAGGGCGGGGGTAGCAGATTCACCCCTCCACTTT	TRBV19	-	TRBJ1-6	-
CASSLSAGNTGELFF	TGTGCCAGCAGCTTGTCGGCAGGGAACACCGGGGAGCTGTTTTTT	TRBV5-4	-	TRBJ2-2	-
CASGRDSSSYGYTF	TGTGCTAGTGGTCGGGACAGTTCGAGCTATGGCTACACCTTC	TRBV12-5	-	TRBJ1-2	TRBD1
CASSSAGDRREKLFF	TGTGCCAGCAGCTCCGCCGGGGACAGAAGGGAAAAACTGTTTTTT	TRBV5-4	-	TRBJ1-4	TRBD1
CAWSVSGESEAFF	TGTGCCTGGAGTGTAAGCGGGGAATCTGAAGCTTTCTTT	TRBV30	-	TRBJ1-1	-
CASSWGATNEKLFF	TGTGCCAGCTCCTGGGGCGCAACTAATGAAAAACTGTTTTTT	TRBV18	-	TRBJ1-4	-
CASSETVGGDTQYF	TGTGCCAGCAGTGAAACTGTGGGGGGAGATACGCAGTATTTT	TRBV2	-	TRBJ2-3	-
CASSSGQGGRTGELFF	TGTGCCAGCAGCTCAGGACAGGGAGGAAGGACCGGGGAGCTGTTTTTT	TRBV9	-	TRBJ2-2	TRBD1
CSAQGNTEAFF	TGCAGTGCTCAGGGGAACACTGAAGCTTTCTTT	TRBV20-1	once	TRBJ1-1	-
CASSQGQGAADTQYF	TGTGCCAGCAGCCAAGGACAGGGGGCCGCAGATACGCAGTATTTT	TRBV4-2	few	TRBJ2-3	TRBD1
CASSQVRVLSYNEQFF	TGTGCCAGCAGCCAAGTGCGAGTCCTCTCCTACAATGAGCAGTTCTTC	TRBV14	-	TRBJ2-1	-
CASRSRGGNQPQHF	TGTGCCAGCAGATCACGGGGAGGCAATCAGCCCCAGCATTTT	TRBV27	-	TRBJ1-5	-
CASSFAGEETQYF	TGCGCCAGCAGCTTCGCGGGGGAAGAGACCCAGTACTTC	TRBV5-1	-	TRBJ2-5	TRBD2
CASGSTGFEQYF	TGTGCCAGCGGGTCTACAGGGTTCGAGCAGTACTTC	TRBV2	few	TRBJ2-7	-
CATSRDPRQPQHF	TGTGCCACCAGCAGAGATCCCCGTCAGCCCCAGCATTTT	TRBV15	few	TRBJ1-5	-
CASSPGGLGEQFF	TGTGCCAGCAGCCCAGGGGGGCTGGGGGAGCAGTTCTTC	TRBV7-2	-	TRBJ2-1	-
CASSELRSGNTIYF	TGTGCCAGCAGTGAACTTCGCTCTGGAAACACCATATATTTT	TRBV6-1	few	TRBJ1-3	-
CAVQRVYNSPLHF	TGTGCCGTTCAGCGCGTCTATAATTCACCCCTCCACTTT	TRBV6-5	few	TRBJ1-6	-
CASGEIARYGYTF	TGTGCCAGCGGTGAGATAGCCCGCTATGGCTACACCTTC	TRBV6-5	-	TRBJ1-2	-
CASSYTGNSPLHF	TGTGCCAGCAGCTACACAGGGAATTCACCCCTCCACTTT	TRBV7-2	-	TRBJ1-6	-
CASSEDPRGPWTEAFF	TGTGCCAGCAGCGAAGACCCCAGGGGGCCGTGGACTGAAGCTTTCTTT	TRBV9	-	TRBJ1-1	TRBD1
CASSYMGLVNNEQFF	TGTGCCAGCAGTTACATGGGACTAGTAAACAATGAGCAGTTCTTC	TRBV6-5	-	TRBJ2-1	TRBD2
CASSPTGTGFLHDEQYF	TGTGCCAGCAGCCCGACCGGGACAGGGTTTCTTCACGACGAGCAGTACTTC	TRBV27	-	TRBJ2-7	TRBD1
CASSFRASLRGKGNEKLFF	TGTGCCAGCAGCTTTCGGGCGTCCTTGCGGGGCAAGGGTAATGAAAAACTGTTTTTT	TRBV7-9	-	TRBJ1-4	-
CAWSREEGGETQYF	TGTGCCTGGAGCCGGGAGGAGGGCGGTGAGACCCAGTACTTC	TRBV30	-	TRBJ2-5	TRBD2
CASSLGFGGSTDTQYF	TGCGCCAGCAGCTTGGGGTTCGGGGGGAGCACAGATACGCAGTATTTT	TRBV5-1	-	TRBJ2-3	TRBD2
CASSQDWAGMNTEAFF	TGTGCCAGCAGCCAAGATTGGGCGGGCATGAACACTGAAGCTTTCTTT	TRBV14	-	TRBJ1-1	-